Shown below are 13 T cell receptor beta chains from a single sample sequenced in a study of CD8 T cells in Susac syndrome. The RNA, roughly 0.45 to 1 ug, was put through reverse transcription using random hexamers. MiXCR was run by TCRdb on the immunoSEQ multiplex PCR reads, yielding one entry per CDR3 protein. The table records roughly 180,000 distinct CDR3 sequences, around 94% of them present only once. Input material: CD4+ T cells from PBMCs. All receptors come from a human donor with Susac syndrome.

V is TRBV7-2 and J is TRBJ2-7; 13 bases are a match to TRBD2. V shed 5 bases, J shed 6 bases, and the junction held 7 bases outside the gene matches. CDR3 length: 15 amino acids. Germline CDR1 and CDR2: SGHTA and FQGNSA. DNA for the CDR3: TGTGCCAGCAGCAAACTAGCGGGAGGGCCCCTCGAGCAGTACTTC. It codes for CASSKLAGGPLEQYF.

The genes are TRBV12-3 or TRBV12-4 and TRBJ1-1, with 8 bases lining up with TRBD1. The CDR3 sequence is 14 residues long. The junction had 6 bases not matched to a gene; V was cut back by 7 bases and J by 2 bases. The CDR3 loop is CASTPGQGNTEAFF. The CDR3 DNA sequence: TGTGCCAGCACCCCCGGACAGGGTAACACTGAAGCTTTCTTT.

This clonotype was seen a single time. The chain recombines TRBV18 with TRBJ2-5; D gene ambiguous. The CDR3 consists of 13 residues. Trimming shortened V by 0 bases and J by 2 bases, and 4 bases separated the two germline ends. In germline, CDR1 is KGHSH, CDR2 LQKENI. The CDR3 spells CASSPPPQETQYF. The CDR3 DNA is TGTGCCAGCTCACCACCCCCTCAAGAGACCCAGTACTTC.

V gene TRBV18 combines with J gene TRBJ1-1; 7 positions agree with TRBD1. This CDR3 region has 14 residues. Germline values: CDR1 KGHSH, CDR2 LQKENI. The V and J ends lost 4 bases and 2 bases, in that order; junction bases with no gene match: 4. The DNA for the CDR3 is TGTGCCAGCTCACGGGGACAGAGCAACACTGAAGCTTTCTTT. Its translation: CASSRGQSNTEAFF.

The V and J genes are TRBV20-1 and TRBJ2-5, with a tentative D call TRBD1 (5 bases). The CDR3 length is 15 residues. Germline lookup yields CDR1 DFQATT and CDR2 SNEGSKA (reference sequence). V lost 2 bases and J lost 7, with 20 bases in between. CDR3 sequence: CSARSPGLELGTQYF. The DNA of the CDR3 is TGCAGTGCTAGATCGCCAGGGCTAGAACTGGGGACCCAGTACTTC.

The V and J genes are TRBV6-1 and TRBJ2-6; D might be TRBD1 (5 bases). Per the germline V gene, CDR1 is MNHNS and CDR2 is SASEGT. The CDR3 totals 16 residues. V was clipped by 6 bases and J by 4 bases, with 16 bases between them. The CDR3 bases are TGTGCCAGCAGCCGCAAACCAGGGTCGGGGGCCAACGTCCTGACTTTC. Protein product: CASSRKPGSGANVLTF.

V gene TRBV20-1 combines with J gene TRBJ2-1, with a tentative D call TRBD2 (5 bases). Germline V gives CDR1 DFQATT, CDR2 SNEGSKA (reference sequence). The CDR3 has 13 amino acids. The V end was cut by 5 bases, the J end by 5 bases, with 13 bases between. This CDR3 is CSAYDGVDNEQFF. The CDR3 DNA reads TGCAGTGCTTATGACGGGGTAGACAATGAGCAGTTCTTC.

V is TRBV30 and J is TRBJ1-1, with D maybe TRBD1 (6 bases). V dropped 0 bases and J dropped 3 bases, with 8 bases sitting between them. CDR3 size: 13 residues. CDR1 and CDR2 from the germline V gene are GTSNPN and SVGIG (reference sequence). The CDR3 here is CAWSVGGHTEAFF. Here the CDR3 DNA reads TGTGCCTGGAGTGTTGGGGGGCACACTGAAGCTTTCTTT. Full variable domain (remainder filled in from reference TRBV30 and TRBJ1-1): SQTIHQWPATLVQPVGSPLSLECTVEGTSNPNLYWYRQAAGRGLQLLFYSVGIGQISSEVPQNLSASRPQDRQFILSSKKLLLSDSGFYLCAWSVGGHTEAFFGQGTRLTVV.

V is TRBV27 and J is TRBJ2-7; D is undetermined. V was pared by 3 bases and J by 0 bases, with 9 bases between. The germline CDR1 and CDR2 sequences are MNHEY and SMNVEV (reference sequence). This CDR3 is 14 amino acids long. CDR3 coding DNA: TGTGCCAGCAGTTTTAGGGTAGGCTCCTACGAGCAGTACTTC. Translating gives CASSFRVGSYEQYF.

The chain couples TRBV5-6 to TRBJ1-2, with 9 bases that match TRBD1. V lost 3 bases to trimming and J lost 2 bases; unmatched junction nucleotides: 2. CDR3 length: 14 amino acids. Per germline, CDR1 SGHDT and CDR2 YYEEEE. Here the CDR3 DNA reads TGTGCCAGCAGCTCCGACAGGGGGAACTATGGCTACACCTTC. It encodes CASSSDRGNYGYTF.

The chain recombines TRBV28 with TRBJ2-1; no clear D gene. From germline, CDR1 is MDHEN and CDR2 SYDVKM. There are 12 residues in the CDR3. V was pared by 6 bases and J by 10 bases, with 13 bases between. Here the CDR3 DNA reads TGTGCCAGCAGACCTACAGCATCCGAGCAGTTCTTC. Protein product: CASRPTASEQFF.

The genes are TRBV20-1 and TRBJ2-5; 15 bases align to TRBD2. Germline assignment: CDR1 DFQATT and CDR2 SNEGSKA (reference sequence). V gave up 4 bases and J gave up 4 bases; unmatched junction bases: 4. The CDR3 loop spans 15 amino acids. This chain's CDR3 is CSATGLAGGRETQYF. In DNA, the CDR3 is TGCAGTGCTACGGGACTAGCGGGGGGCCGAGAGACCCAGTACTTC.

This chain connects TRBV7-9 to TRBJ1-2, with TRBD1 identical over 7 bases. Unmatched junction bases numbered 6, after V lost 4 bases and J lost 1 base. CDR3 length: 15 residues. Germline V gene sequence: CDR1 SEHNR, CDR2 FQNEAQ (reference sequence). In DNA form, the CDR3 reads TGTGCCAGCAGCTCTGGGACAGACAGTAACTATGGCTACACCTTC. It yields the protein CASSSGTDSNYGYTF.